This T cell receptor beta chain is drawn from a study of shared T cell receptors in the human thymus. V lost 4 bases and J lost 1, with 17 bases in between. This CDR3 comprises 17 residues. CDR1 and CDR2 from the germline V gene are MNHEY and SMNVEV (reference sequence). The sample holds a few counts of this clone. The method was immunoSEQ multiplex PCR; TCRdb's version includes in-frame clones alone and lacks a portion of them. The sample yields roughly 710,000 clones, 70% to 90% seen once. This same sample was also part of a study on human thymus T cells.

The sequence derives from a girl in the first two years of life with a congenital heart defect. The sample consisted of thymocytes. The V and J genes are TRBV27 and TRBJ1-5; a possible D gene is TRBD1 (6 bases). The CDR3 coding sequence is TGTGCCAGCAGTTCAGCCCCAGGGGATGGGAGCAATCAGCCCCAGCATTTT. Translation gives CASSSAPGDGSNQPQHF.